Below, 2 T cell receptor beta chains from the same sample are listed, as sequenced in a study of T cell responses to AZD1222 COVID-19 vaccine. TCRdb's copy holds only in-frame clones and misses some; the assay was immunoSEQ multiplex PCR. The sample records 90,000 to 100,000 clones, approximately 84% being singletons. The sample here was peripheral blood, taken 28 days after the second AZD1222 dose. Receptors were obtained from an adult who received the AZD1222 COVID-19 vaccine.

The gene calls are TRBV29-1 and TRBJ1-2, with D possibly TRBD1 on 5 matching bases. The germline V gene has CDR1 SQVTM and CDR2 ANQGSEA. CDR3 length: 13 residues. V dropped 5 bases and J dropped 2 bases, with 12 bases sitting between them. CDR3 DNA: TGCAGCGTTACGCCTTGGGGGAACTATGGCTACACCTTC. It yields the protein CSVTPWGNYGYTF.

The gene calls are TRBV20-1 and TRBJ1-2; D uncertain. The germline V and J ends were trimmed by 5 bases and 6 bases, with 7 bases remaining between them. This CDR3 comprises 10 residues. CDR1 DFQATT and CDR2 SNEGSKA come from the germline V gene (reference sequence). This CDR3 is CSAFHNGYTF. CDR3 bases: TGCAGTGCTTTTCATAATGGCTACACCTTC.